The sequence of this T cell receptor (beta chain) was determined in a study of beta chain features in type 1 diabetes. Findings and limits, study-wide: Small HLA sub-analyses could not settle whether HLA shapes TCRB rearrangement. Relative to healthy donors, patients appeared to have naive, central memory and Treg TCRB repertoires that were more similar. Shortening that was moderate but significant affected the TCRB CDR3s of Type 1 diabetes patients in all four CD4+ subsets. Cells expressing TCR highly could be over-represented by cDNA sequencing.

Sequencing targeted expressed TCRB transcripts, as all isolated RNA had been reverse transcribed. The assay was immunoSEQ multiplex PCR, and TCRdb's table has in-frame clones only and misses some. The table records hundreds of thousands of clones, 10% to 15% of them present only once. As regards this clone: What it binds is unknown.

The germline V gene has CDR1 SGHTA and CDR2 FQGNSA. V was cut by 4 bases and J by 2 bases, with 10 bases left in between. CDR3 length: 14 residues. Purity exceeded 95% in all sorted populations. The chain joins TRBV7-2 to TRBJ2-3; D is possibly TRBD2 (5 bases). Sequencing was done on a sample of naive CD4+ T cells from blood. The receptor was isolated from a woman between 18 and 29 years old with type 1 diabetes. Written as DNA, the CDR3 is TGTGCCAGCAGCTCTAGCCAGACCACAGATACGCAGTATTTT. As protein: CASSSSQTTDTQYF.